A few counts support the clone carrying this TCR beta chain. Unique molecular identifiers were incorporated during preparation of the TCRbeta library. TCRdb analysed the PCR reads with MiXCR anew, one entry per CDR3 protein. The data contain around 94,000 distinct CDR3 sequences, 7% to 8% of them singletons. These data originate in a study of T-cell reconstitution after alpha-beta-depleted transplantation in children. CDR3 length: 15 amino acids. Germline trimming cut 6 bases from V and 5 bases from J; bases unmatched to any gene: 12. Germline values: CDR1 MNHNS, CDR2 SASEGT. This TCR derives from a boy aged 2 to 10 with acute lymphoblastic leukemia, due to receive a stem cell transplant. The chain combines TRBV6-1 with TRBJ2-7; 8 positions agree with TRBD1. The sequencing here drew on PBMCs, taken before TCRalphabeta/CD19-depleted stem cell transplant. The CDR3 coding sequence is TGTGCCAGCAGCCTCCGGACAGGGAGAGTCGACGAGCAGTACTTC. Protein: CASSLRTGRVDEQYF.